This T cell receptor beta chain was observed in a study of blood T cell repertoires in COVID-19. Study information: Samples of COVID-19 (acute and convalescent) were obtained from the United States, Italy and Spain. PBMCs, B-cell-depleted T cells, or T cells were the source of the cDNA or gDNA that made up the material.

Original data processing: It was from reference gene primer amplification that nucleated cell counts were estimated. TCRdb's copy holds only in-frame clones and misses some; the assay was immunoSEQ multiplex PCR. The V and J calls and clone size were taken over from that table, and D and trimming were inferred from the DNA. The sample consists of around 100,000 clones, roughly 87% of them appearing once. The Seattle patients, enrolled during active infection, were followed longitudinally. V was shortened by 0 bases and J by 0 bases, with 9 bases between the two germline ends. This CDR3 spans 16 amino acids. Germline CDR1 is LNHDA and CDR2 is SQIVND (reference sequence).

The rearrangement links TRBV19 to TRBJ1-5, with unresolved D. Input material: peripheral blood. This sequence was found in a woman aged 45 to 65 with COVID-19, enrolled during active disease. CDR3 DNA sequence: TGTGCCAGTAGTATAGATCGGAGCAATAGCAATCAGCCCCAGCATTTT. This translates into CASSIDRSNSNQPQHF.